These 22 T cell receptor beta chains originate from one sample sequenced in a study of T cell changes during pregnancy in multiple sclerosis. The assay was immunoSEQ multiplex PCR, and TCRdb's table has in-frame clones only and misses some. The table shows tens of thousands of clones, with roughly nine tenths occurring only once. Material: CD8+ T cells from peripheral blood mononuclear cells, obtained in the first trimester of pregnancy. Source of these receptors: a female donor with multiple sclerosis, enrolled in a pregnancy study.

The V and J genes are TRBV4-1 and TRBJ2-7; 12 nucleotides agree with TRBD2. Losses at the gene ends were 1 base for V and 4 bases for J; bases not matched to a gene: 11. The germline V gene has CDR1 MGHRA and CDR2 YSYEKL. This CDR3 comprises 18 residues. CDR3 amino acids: CASSQVPSTSGSVYEQYF. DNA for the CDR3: TGCGCCAGCAGCCAAGTTCCGTCGACTAGCGGGAGTGTATACGAGCAGTACTTC.

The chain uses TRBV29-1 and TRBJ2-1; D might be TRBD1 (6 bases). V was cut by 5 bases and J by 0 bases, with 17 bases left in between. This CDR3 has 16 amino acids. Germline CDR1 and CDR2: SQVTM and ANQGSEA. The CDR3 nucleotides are TGCAGCGTTCTGGACAGTCCTAATAGCTCCTACAATGAGCAGTTCTTC. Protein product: CSVLDSPNSSYNEQFF.

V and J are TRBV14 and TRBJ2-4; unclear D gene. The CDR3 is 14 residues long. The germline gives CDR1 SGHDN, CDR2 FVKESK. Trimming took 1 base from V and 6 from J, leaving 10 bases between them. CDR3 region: CASSQGISGNIQYF. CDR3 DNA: TGTGCCAGCAGCCAAGGAATCTCGGGAAACATTCAGTACTTC. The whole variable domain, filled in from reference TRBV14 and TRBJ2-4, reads EAGVTQFPSHSVIEKGQTVTLRCDPISGHDNLYWYRRVMGKEIKFLLHFVKESKQDESGMPNNRFLAERTGGTYSTLKVQPAELEDSGVYFCASSQGISGNIQYFGAGTRLSVL.

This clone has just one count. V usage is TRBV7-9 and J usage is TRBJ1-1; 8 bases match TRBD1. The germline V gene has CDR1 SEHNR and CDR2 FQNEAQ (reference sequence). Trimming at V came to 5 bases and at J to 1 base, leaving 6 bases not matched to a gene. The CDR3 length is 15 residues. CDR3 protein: CASSPTQGANTEAFF. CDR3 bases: TGTGCCAGCAGCCCCACCCAGGGGGCGAACACTGAAGCTTTCTTT.

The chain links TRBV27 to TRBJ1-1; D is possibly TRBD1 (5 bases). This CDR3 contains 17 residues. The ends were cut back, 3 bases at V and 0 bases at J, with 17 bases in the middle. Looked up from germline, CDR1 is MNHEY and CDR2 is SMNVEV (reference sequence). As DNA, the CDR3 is TGTGCCAGCAGTTTCCGTCAGGGTGGTCCTCTGAACACTGAAGCTTTCTTT. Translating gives CASSFRQGGPLNTEAFF.

This chain's CDR3 is CASCPGAHTEAFF. For the CDR3, the DNA is TGTGCCAGCTGCCCAGGGGCGCACACTGAAGCTTTCTTT. The J gene is TRBJ1-1, the V gene TRBV7-9; tentatively, D is TRBD1 (6 bases). Germline CDR1 SEHNR, CDR2 FQNEAQ (reference sequence). Trimming shortened V by 8 bases and J by 3 bases, and 13 bases separated the two germline ends. CDR3 size: 13 residues.

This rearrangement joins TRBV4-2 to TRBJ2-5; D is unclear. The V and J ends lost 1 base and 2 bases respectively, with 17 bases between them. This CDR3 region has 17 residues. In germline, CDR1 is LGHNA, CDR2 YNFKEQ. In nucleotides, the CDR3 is TGTGCCAGCAGCCAAGGGGTGTTTCGAACACTACAAGAGACCCAGTACTTC. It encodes CASSQGVFRTLQETQYF.

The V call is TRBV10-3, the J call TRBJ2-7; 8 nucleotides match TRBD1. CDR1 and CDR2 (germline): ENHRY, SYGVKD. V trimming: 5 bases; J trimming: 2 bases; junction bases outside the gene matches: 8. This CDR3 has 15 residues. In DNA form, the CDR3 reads TGTGCCATCAGTCCCGGACAGGGTCTCGCCTACGAGCAGTACTTC. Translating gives CAISPGQGLAYEQYF.

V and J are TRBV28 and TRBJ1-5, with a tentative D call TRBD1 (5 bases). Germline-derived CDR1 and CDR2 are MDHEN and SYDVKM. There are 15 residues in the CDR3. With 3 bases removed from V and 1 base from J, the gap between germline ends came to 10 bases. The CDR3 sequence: CASSFQGLSNQPQHF. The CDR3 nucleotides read TGTGCCAGCAGTTTTCAGGGACTGAGCAATCAGCCCCAGCATTTT.

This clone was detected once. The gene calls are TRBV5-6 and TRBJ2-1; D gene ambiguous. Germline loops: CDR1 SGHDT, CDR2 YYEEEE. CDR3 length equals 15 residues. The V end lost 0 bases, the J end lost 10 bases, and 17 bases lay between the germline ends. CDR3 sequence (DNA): TGTGCCAGCAGCTTGGTACGGCTAGTAAGTGGGGAGCAGTTCTTC. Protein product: CASSLVRLVSGEQFF.

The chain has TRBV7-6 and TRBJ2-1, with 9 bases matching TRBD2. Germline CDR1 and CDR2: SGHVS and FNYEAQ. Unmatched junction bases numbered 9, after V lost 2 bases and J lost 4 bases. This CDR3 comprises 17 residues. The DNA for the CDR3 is TGTGCCAGCAGCTTACAATCTGCGGGAGGGATTTACAATGAGCAGTTCTTC. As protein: CASSLQSAGGIYNEQFF. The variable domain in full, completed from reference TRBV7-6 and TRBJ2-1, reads GAGVSQSPRYKVTKRGQDVALRCDPISGHVSLYWYRQALGQGPEFLTYFNYEAQQDKSGLPNDRFSAERPEGSISTLTIQRTEQRDSAMYRCASSLQSAGGIYNEQFFGPGTRLTVL.

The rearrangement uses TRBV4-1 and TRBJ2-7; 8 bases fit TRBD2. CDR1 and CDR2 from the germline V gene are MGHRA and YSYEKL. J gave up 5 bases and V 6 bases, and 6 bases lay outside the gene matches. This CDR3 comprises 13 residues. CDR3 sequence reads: CASSRGGQDEQYF. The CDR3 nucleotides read TGCGCCAGCAGTCGGGGGGGGCAGGACGAGCAGTACTTC.

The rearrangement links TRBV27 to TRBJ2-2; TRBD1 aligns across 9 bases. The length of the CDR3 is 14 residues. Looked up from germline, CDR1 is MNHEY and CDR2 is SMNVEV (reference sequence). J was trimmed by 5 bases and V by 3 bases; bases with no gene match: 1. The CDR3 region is CASSLTGGTGELFF. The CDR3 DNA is TGTGCCAGCAGTTTGACAGGGGGGACCGGGGAGCTGTTTTTT.

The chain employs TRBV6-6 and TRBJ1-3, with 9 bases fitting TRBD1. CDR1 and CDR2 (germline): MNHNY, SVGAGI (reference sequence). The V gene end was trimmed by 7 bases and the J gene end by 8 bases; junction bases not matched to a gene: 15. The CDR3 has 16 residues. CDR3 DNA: TGTGCCAGCACACCGGCGACAGGGGGTGGTGAAGACACCATATATTTT. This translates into CASTPATGGGEDTIYF.

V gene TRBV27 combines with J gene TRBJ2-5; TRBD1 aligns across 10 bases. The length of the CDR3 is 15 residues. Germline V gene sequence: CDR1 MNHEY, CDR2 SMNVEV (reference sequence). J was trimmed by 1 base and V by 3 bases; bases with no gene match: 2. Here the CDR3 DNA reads TGTGCCAGCAGTTTTGACAGGGGGCCCCAAGAGACCCAGTACTTC. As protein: CASSFDRGPQETQYF.

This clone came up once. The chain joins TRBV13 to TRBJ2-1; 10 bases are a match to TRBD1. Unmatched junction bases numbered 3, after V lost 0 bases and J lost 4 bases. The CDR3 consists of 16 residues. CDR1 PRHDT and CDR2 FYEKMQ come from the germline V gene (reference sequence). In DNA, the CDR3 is TGTGCCAGCAGCTTAGGCGACAGGGGGCGGTACAATGAGCAGTTCTTC. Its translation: CASSLGDRGRYNEQFF.

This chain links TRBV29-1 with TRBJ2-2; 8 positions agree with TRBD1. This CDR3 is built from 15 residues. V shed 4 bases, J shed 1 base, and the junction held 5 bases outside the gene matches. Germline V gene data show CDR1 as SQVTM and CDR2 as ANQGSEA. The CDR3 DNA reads TGCAGCGTTGTACAGGGGGTTAAGAACACCGGGGAGCTGTTTTTT. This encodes CSVVQGVKNTGELFF.

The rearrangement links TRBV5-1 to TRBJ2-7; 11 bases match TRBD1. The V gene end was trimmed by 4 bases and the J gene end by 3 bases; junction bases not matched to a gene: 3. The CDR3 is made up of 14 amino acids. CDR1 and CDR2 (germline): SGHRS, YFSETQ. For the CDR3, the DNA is TGCGCCAGCAGCCCCGGGACAGGGGGCTACGAGCAGTACTTC. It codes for CASSPGTGGYEQYF.

The CDR3 DNA is TGTGCCAGCAGCTACCTACCGCAACCGCCGAACACCGGGGAGCTGTTTTTT. Translated, it gives CASSYLPQPPNTGELFF. The J gene is TRBJ2-2, the V gene TRBV13; D call uncertain. This CDR3 has 17 residues. The V and J ends lost 4 bases and 0 bases respectively, with 15 bases between them. CDR1 and CDR2 from the germline V gene are PRHDT and FYEKMQ (reference sequence).

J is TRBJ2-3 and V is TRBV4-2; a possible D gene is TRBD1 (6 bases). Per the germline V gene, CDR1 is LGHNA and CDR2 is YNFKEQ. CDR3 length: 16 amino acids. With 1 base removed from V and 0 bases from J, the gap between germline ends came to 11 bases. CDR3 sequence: CASSQADSYSTDTQYF. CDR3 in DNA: TGTGCCAGCAGCCAAGCGGACAGTTATAGCACAGATACGCAGTATTTT.

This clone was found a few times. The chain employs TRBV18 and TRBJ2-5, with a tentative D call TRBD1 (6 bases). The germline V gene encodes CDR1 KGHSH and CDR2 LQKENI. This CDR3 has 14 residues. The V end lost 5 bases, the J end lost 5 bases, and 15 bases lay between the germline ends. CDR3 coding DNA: TGTGCCAGCTCATCGACAGGCGATTCGGAGACCCAGTACTTC. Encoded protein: CASSSTGDSETQYF.

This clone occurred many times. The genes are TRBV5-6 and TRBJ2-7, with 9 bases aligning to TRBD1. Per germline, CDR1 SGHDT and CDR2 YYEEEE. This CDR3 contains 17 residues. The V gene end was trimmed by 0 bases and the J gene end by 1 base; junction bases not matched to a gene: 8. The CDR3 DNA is TGTGCCAGCAGCTTGGAAGAACCGGGACAGGGTTCCTACGAGCAGTACTTC. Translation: CASSLEEPGQGSYEQYF.